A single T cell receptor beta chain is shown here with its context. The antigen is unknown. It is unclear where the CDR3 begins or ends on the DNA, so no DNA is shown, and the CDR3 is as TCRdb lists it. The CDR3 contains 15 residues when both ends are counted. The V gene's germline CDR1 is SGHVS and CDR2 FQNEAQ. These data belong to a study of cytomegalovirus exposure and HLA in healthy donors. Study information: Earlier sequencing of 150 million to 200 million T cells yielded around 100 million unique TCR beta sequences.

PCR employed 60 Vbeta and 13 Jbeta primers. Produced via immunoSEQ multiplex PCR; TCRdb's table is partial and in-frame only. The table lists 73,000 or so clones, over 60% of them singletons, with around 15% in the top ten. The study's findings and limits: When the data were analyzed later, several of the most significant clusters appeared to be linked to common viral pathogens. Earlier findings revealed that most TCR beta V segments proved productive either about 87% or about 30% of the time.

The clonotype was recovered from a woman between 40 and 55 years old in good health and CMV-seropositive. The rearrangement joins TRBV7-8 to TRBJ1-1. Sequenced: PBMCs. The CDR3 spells CASGSLRAGSTEAFF.